The sequence of this TCR beta chain was determined in a study of human T cells and chemical hapten exposure. TCRdb recomputed calls from the RACE reads with MiXCR, one row per CDR3 protein. The sample lists 350,000 to 450,000 distinct CDR3 sequences; less than 6.5% were seen once. Time point denoted: pre-sensitization, week 0. Noted treatment: therapeutic diphenylcyclopropenone sensitization with weekly scalp DPC. This clonotype came up many times. Per germline, CDR1 SGHTA and CDR2 FQGNSA. V lost 5 bases and J lost 9, with 13 bases in between. This CDR3 spans 12 amino acids. This chain connects TRBV7-2 to TRBJ2-5; D is unclear. The source is a woman aged 45-65 years with alopecia areata. Some clones in this sample may be carry-over from other donors' samples. This material consisted of whole blood, taken in connection with sensitization to the hapten diphenylcyclopropenone (DPC). The CDR3 DNA reads as TGTGCCAGCAGCCACCCCCTAAGGGCCCAGTACTTC. It encodes CASSHPLRAQYF.